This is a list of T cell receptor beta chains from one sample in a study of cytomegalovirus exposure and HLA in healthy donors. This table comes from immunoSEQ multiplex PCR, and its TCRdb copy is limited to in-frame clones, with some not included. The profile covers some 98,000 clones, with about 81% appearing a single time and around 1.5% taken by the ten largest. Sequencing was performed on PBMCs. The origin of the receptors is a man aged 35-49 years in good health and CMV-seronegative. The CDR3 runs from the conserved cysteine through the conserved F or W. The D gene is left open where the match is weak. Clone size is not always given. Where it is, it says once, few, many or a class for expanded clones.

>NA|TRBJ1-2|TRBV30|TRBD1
CAWSATRTGNYGYTF
TGTGCCTGGAGTGCGACACGGACAGGGAACTATGGCTACACCTTC
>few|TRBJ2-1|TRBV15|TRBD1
CATSRDSLGQGSYNEQFF
TGTGCCACCAGCAGAGATTCTTTGGGACAGGGTTCCTACAATGAGCAGTTCTTC
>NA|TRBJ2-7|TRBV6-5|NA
CANRASTGIPHKEYF
TGTGCCAACCGTGCGTCAACAGGGATCCCCCACAAGGAGTACTTC
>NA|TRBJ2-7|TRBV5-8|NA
CASSLEGYEQYF
TGTGCCAGCAGCTTAGAGGGCTACGAGCAGTACTTC
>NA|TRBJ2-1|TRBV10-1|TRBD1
CASSAGGQTSYNEQFF
TGCGCCAGCAGTGCAGGGGGCCAAACCTCCTACAATGAGCAGTTCTTC
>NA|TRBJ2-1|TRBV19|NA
CASSIPLGGSHRNEQFF
TGTGCCAGTAGTATCCCCCTAGGTGGTAGTCACAGGAATGAGCAGTTCTTC
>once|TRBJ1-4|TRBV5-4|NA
CASSLGGAVRGEKLFF
TGTGCCAGCAGCTTGGGCGGGGCGGTAAGAGGCGAAAAACTGTTTTTT
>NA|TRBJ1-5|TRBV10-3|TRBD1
CAISGDRDQPQHF
TGTGCCATCAGTGGGGACAGGGACCAGCCCCAGCATTTT
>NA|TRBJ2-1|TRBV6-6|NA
CASSLGRGDGNEQFF
TGTGCCAGCAGCCTAGGGAGGGGGGATGGCAATGAGCAGTTCTTC
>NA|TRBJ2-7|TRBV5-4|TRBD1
CASSSPGGWDEQYF
TGTGCCAGCAGCTCACCAGGGGGCTGGGACGAGCAGTACTTC
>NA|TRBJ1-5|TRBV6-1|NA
CASNLLNQPQHF
TGTGCCAGCAACCTACTCAATCAGCCCCAGCATTTT
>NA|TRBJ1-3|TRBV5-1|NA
CASSPEGNTIYF
TGCGCCAGCAGTCCAGAAGGAAACACCATATATTTT
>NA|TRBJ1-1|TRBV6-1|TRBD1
CASSGPGGGTEAFF
TGTGCCAGCAGTGGGCCAGGGGGTGGCACTGAAGCTTTCTTT
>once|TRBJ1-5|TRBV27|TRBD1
CASRNRGLVDNQPQHF
TGTGCCAGCAGGAACAGGGGACTCGTTGACAATCAGCCCCAGCATTTT
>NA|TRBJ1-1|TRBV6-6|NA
CASSYSIGVTEAFF
TGTGCCAGCAGTTACTCGATAGGGGTGACTGAAGCTTTCTTT
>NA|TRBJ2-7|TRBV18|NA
CASSPPGLTYEQYF
TGTGCCAGCTCACCACCGGGACTTACCTACGAGCAGTACTTC
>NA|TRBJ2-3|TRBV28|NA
CASLRGGSSADTQYF
TGTGCCAGCTTGAGGGGAGGTTCGTCGGCAGATACGCAGTATTTT
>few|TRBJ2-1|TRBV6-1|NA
CASSEALRGYNEQFF
TGTGCCAGCAGTGAAGCGCTTCGGGGGTACAATGAGCAGTTCTTC
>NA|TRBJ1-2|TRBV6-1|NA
CASSVAGGDYGYTF
TGTGCCAGCAGTGTAGCGGGAGGCGACTATGGCTACACCTTC
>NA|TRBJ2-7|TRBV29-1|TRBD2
CSVEGRRGDTYEQYF
TGCAGCGTTGAAGGGAGGCGGGGGGACACCTACGAGCAGTACTTC
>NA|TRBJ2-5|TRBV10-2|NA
CASSDRETQYF
TGCGCCAGCAGTGACAGGGAGACCCAGTACTTC
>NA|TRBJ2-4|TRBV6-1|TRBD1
CASSEWVGDRGAKNIQYF
TGTGCCAGCAGTGAATGGGTTGGGGACAGGGGAGCCAAAAACATTCAGTACTTC
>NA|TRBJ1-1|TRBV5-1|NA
CASSSLIPSSSMNTEAFF
TGCGCCAGCAGCTCTTTAATACCGTCGAGTAGCATGAACACTGAAGCTTTCTTT
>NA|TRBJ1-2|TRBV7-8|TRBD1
CASSSTGGSGYGYTF
TGTGCCAGCAGCTCGACAGGGGGCTCTGGCTATGGCTACACCTTC
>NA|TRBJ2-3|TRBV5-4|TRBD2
CASSPTWGGVVDTQYF
TGTGCCAGCAGCCCAACTTGGGGGGGAGTCGTAGATACGCAGTATTTT
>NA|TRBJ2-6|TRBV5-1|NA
CASSVSGANVLTF
TGCGCCAGCAGTGTATCTGGGGCCAACGTCCTGACTTTC
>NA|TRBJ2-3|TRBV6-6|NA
CASTPRGTDTQYF
TGTGCCAGCACCCCACGGGGAACAGATACGCAGTATTTT
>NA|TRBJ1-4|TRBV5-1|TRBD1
CASSLGTGGTIANEKLFF
TGCGCCAGCAGCTTAGGGACAGGGGGCACGATAGCTAATGAAAAACTGTTTTTT